What follows describes a single TCR beta chain. Its target is unknown. The record originates from a study of monozygotic twins with inflammatory bowel disease. Making each TCR library took 3,000 to 4,500 ng of total RNA. Molecular identifiers with 6-nucleotide sample barcodes were added during cDNA synthesis via template switching. With the 5' RACE reads reprocessed, TCRdb shows one record per CDR3 protein and no DNA. Recorded for this sample: under 200,000 distinct CDR3 sequences. Study conclusions and caveats: Among IBD patients, TCRbeta diversity (inverse Simpson) was lower than in healthy co-twins.

The CDR3 covers 16 residues. Germline V lookup: CDR1 SGHTA, CDR2 FQGNSA. Donors each gave around 2.6 ml of blood. The sample was blood. The TCR originated in a human donor with ulcerative colitis or Crohn's disease, or a healthy co-twin of an affected twin (not recorded which). This chain connects TRBV7-2 to TRBJ2-1; absent DNA, TCRdb's TRBD2 call cannot be checked. This chain's CDR3 is CASSLWLAASYNEQFF.